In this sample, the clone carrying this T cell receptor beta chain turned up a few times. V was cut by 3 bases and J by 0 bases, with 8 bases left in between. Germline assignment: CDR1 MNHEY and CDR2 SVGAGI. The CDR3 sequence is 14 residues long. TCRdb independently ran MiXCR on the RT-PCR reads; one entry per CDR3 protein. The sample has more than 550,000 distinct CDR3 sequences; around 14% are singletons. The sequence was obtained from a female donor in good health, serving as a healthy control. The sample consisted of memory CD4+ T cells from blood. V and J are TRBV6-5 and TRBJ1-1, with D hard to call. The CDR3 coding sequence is TGTGCCAGCAGTTATTTAGGTCTGAACACTGAAGCTTTCTTT. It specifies CASSYLGLNTEAFF.